The sequence of this T cell receptor (beta chain) was determined in a study of CD8 T cells in ankylosing spondylitis. Regarding the study as a whole: Past studies reported some motif variants in reactive arthritis synovial fluid and blood. Clones linked to disease were reported to show significant enrichment in matched ankylosing spondylitis synovial fluid. A motif of roughly eight highly homologous TCR beta variants was seen as apparently characteristic of ankylosing spondylitis blood. Disease-linked clones, CD8+, were relatively rare in peripheral blood.

The table lists this clonotype with a few counts. Its antigen is not identified. The germline V gene encodes CDR1 SGHRS and CDR2 YFSETQ. The CDR3 runs 14 residues. Trimming pared 0 bases from V and 8 bases from J, leaving 15 bases between. Each TCR beta library was made by quantitative 5'-RACE that incorporated molecular barcodes. TCRdb redid the calling of the 5' RACE reads with MiXCR, one entry per CDR3 protein. The repertoire holds hundreds of thousands of distinct CDR3 sequences, with 12% as singletons. The sample consisted of blood, either unsorted or a sorted T cell fraction (not recorded which). The receptor was isolated from a male donor with ankylosing spondylitis. This chain links TRBV5-1 with TRBJ2-7, with D possibly being TRBD2 (6 bases). DNA of the CDR3: TGCGCCAGCAGCTTGGCGGGGGAGCCTAACCAGCAGTACTTC. It codes for CASSLAGEPNQQYF. Drawing the rest from reference TRBV5-1 and TRBJ2-7, the complete variable domain is KAGVTQTPRYLIKTRGQQVTLSCSPISGHRSVSWYQQTPGQGLQFLFEYFSETQRNKGNFPGRFSGRQFSNSRSEMNVSTLELGDSALYLCASSLAGEPNQQYFGPGTRLTVT.